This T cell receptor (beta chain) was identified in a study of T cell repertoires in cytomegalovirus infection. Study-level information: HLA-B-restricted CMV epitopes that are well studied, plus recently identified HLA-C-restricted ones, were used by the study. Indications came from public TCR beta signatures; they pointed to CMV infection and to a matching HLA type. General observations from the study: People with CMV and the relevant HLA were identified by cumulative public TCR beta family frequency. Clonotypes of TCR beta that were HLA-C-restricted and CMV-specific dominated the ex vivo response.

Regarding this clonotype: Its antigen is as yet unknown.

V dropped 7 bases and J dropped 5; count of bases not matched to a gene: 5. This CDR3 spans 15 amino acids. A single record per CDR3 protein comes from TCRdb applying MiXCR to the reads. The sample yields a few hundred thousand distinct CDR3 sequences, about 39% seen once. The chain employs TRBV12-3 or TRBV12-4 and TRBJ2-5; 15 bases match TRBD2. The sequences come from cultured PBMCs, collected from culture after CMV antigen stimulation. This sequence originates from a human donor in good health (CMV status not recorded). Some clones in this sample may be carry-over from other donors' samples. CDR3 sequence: CASTGLAGGVETQYF. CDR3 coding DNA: TGTGCCAGCACAGGACTAGCGGGGGGGGTGGAGACCCAGTACTTC.